This record covers a single TCR beta chain. As yet, its antigen is unknown. As for treatment: roughly 10-day PBMC culture with coronavirus spike peptide pools or control peptides (ViraFEST assay). The authors replaced half the medium with fresh IL-2 medium on days 3 and 7. Germline loops: CDR1 SNHLY, CDR2 FYNNEI. This CDR3 comprises 14 residues. V was shortened by 2 bases and J by 0 bases, with 6 bases between the two germline ends. Researchers used the Oncomine TCR Beta short-read assay to sequence DNA from cultured CD4+ T cells. The authors extracted genomic DNA from cultured CD4+ T cells. TCRdb re-derived calls from the PCR reads in MiXCR, one entry per CDR3 protein. Of around 19,000 distinct CDR3 sequences in the sample, roughly 43% were seen once. The sample originates from a study of vaccination and CD4 T cells after COVID-19. For the study at large: The study enrolled six male and four female convalescents, two of whom were Hispanic. A median of 72 days (range 14 to 241) separated dose two from the taking of post-vaccine samples.

J is TRBJ2-3 and V is TRBV2, with unresolved D. This clonotype was sampled from a human donor who had recovered from COVID-19. Sequenced material: CD4+ T cells from blood, cultured in vitro, taken before SARS-CoV-2 vaccination. This CDR3 reads CASSESWSTDTQYF. The CDR3 DNA reads as TGTGCCAGCAGTGAAAGCTGGAGCACAGATACGCAGTATTTT. Looking up the rest from reference TRBV2 and TRBJ2-3 gives the full variable domain: EPEVTQTPSHQVTQMGQEVILRCVPISNHLYFYWYRQILGQKVEFLVSFYNNEISEKSEIFDDQFSVERPDGSNFTLKIRSTKLEDSAMYFCASSESWSTDTQYFGPGTRLTVL.